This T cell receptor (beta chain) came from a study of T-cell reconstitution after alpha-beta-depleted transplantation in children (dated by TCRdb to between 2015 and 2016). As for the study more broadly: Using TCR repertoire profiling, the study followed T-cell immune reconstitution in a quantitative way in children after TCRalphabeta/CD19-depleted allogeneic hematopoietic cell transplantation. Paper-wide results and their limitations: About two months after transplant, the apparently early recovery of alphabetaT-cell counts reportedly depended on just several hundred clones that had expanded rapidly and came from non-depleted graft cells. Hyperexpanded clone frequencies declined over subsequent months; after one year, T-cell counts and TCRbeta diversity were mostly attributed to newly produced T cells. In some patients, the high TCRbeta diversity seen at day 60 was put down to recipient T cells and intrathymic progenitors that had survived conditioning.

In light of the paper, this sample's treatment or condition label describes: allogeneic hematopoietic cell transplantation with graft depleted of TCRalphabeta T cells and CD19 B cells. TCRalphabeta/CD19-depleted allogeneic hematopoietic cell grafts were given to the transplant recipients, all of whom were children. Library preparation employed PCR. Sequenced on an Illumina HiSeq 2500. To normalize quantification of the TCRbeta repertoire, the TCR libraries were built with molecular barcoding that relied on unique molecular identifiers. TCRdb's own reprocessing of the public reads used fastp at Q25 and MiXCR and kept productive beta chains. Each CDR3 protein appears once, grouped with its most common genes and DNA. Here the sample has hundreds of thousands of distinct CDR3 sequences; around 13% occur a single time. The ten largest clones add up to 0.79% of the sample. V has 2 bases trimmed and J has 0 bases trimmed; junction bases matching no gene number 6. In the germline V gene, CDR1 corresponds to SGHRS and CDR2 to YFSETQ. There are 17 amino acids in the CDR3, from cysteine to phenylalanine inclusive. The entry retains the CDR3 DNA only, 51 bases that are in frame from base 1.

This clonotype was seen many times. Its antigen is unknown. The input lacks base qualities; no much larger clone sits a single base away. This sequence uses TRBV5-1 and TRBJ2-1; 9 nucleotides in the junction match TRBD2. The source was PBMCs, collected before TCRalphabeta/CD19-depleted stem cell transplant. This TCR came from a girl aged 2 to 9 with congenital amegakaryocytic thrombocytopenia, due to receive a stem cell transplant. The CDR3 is CASSFGAGGLSYNEQFF. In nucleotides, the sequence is TGCGCCAGCAGCTTCGGAGCGGGGGGACTCTCCTACAATGAGCAGTTCTTC.